This T cell receptor (beta chain) was captured in a study of cytomegalovirus exposure and HLA in healthy donors. Study results and caveats: In vitro confirmation showed a few CMV-associated chains to be CMV antigen specific.

Amplification used 60 Vbeta primers and 13 Jbeta primers. Here immunoSEQ multiplex PCR was the method, and the copy in TCRdb shows in-frame clones only, minus some. Seen here are about 160,000 clones, just under 65% observed once, and the top ten hold under 7.5%. The germline gives CDR1 SGHDT, CDR2 YYEEEE. Trimming took 2 bases from V and 2 from J; bases not matched to a gene: 2. This CDR3 spans 15 amino acids. Remarks on this clone: What it recognizes is unknown.

The chain has TRBV5-6 and TRBJ1-5; TRBD1 matches at 9 bases. Source material: PBMCs. This TCR derives from a woman between 55 and 75 years old in good health and CMV-seropositive. CDR3 nucleotide sequence: TGTGCCAGCAGCTTCCGGGACAGGGGCAATCAGCCCCAGCATTTT. This sequence encodes CASSFRDRGNQPQHF.